The 32 T cell receptor beta chains in this list originate from one sample, sequenced in a study of T cell responses to AZD1222 COVID-19 vaccine (TCRdb year 2021). The time point tag for this specimen amounts to: about 28 days (+/-7) after the second vaccine dose. The treatment or condition tag for this specimen amounts to: meningococcal conjugate vaccine given as trial control. Libraries were constructed by the immunoSEQ multiplex PCR assay. Entries here come from immuneACCESS through TCRdb and include only in-frame sequences with V and J called. Some clones fail to appear in such tables; in the studies checked, an unresolved V gene covers under half of the shortfall, and the cause of the remainder is unknown. This sample gives some 150,000 clones in total; approximately 86% of them show up just once. The ten largest make up under 7% of the sample. This sample comprised peripheral blood, obtained 28 days after the second dose of the MenACWY control vaccine. All receptors derive from an adult who received the MenACWY meningococcal vaccine as a control.

The J gene is TRBJ2-6, the V gene TRBV5-1, with a possible D match to TRBD2 (5 bases). Per germline, CDR1 SGHRS and CDR2 YFSETQ. V was trimmed by 0 bases and J by 4 bases, leaving 8 bases between them. The CDR3 consists of 15 residues. CDR3: CASSLAGIGANVLTF. Written as DNA, the CDR3 is TGCGCCAGCAGCTTGGCGGGGATAGGGGCCAACGTCCTGACTTTC.

About this clone itself: One end of the junction is discordant with germline, which a read error may explain. The J gene is TRBJ2-2, the V gene TRBV7-7, with 11 bases that match TRBD2. The CDR3 is 16 amino acids. Germline CDR1 reads SSHAT; CDR2 reads FNYEAQ (reference sequence). The CDR3 bases are TGTGCTAGCAGCTCGACTAGCGGGGAAAACACCGGGGAGCTGTTTTTT. It specifies CASSSTSGENTGELFF.

The V and J genes are TRBV4-2 and TRBJ1-4, with unresolved D. The CDR3 extends over 12 amino acids. Germline V gene sequence: CDR1 LGHNA, CDR2 YNFKEQ. Trimming shortened V by 3 bases and J by 7 bases, and 6 bases separated the two germline ends. The CDR3 region is CASSQLSEKLFF. The CDR3 nucleotides read TGTGCCAGCAGCCAGCTTAGTGAAAAACTGTTTTTT.

The CDR3 loop is CASSLGTGGLNEKLFF. Written as DNA, the CDR3 is TGCGCCAGCAGCTTGGGGACAGGGGGTTTAAATGAAAAACTGTTTTTT. The rearrangement links TRBV5-1 to TRBJ1-4, with TRBD1 identical over 10 bases. The CDR3 sequence is 16 residues long. The V gene's germline CDR1 is SGHRS and CDR2 YFSETQ. J gave up 5 bases and V 0 bases, and 4 bases lay outside the gene matches.

The genes are TRBV7-2 and TRBJ2-1; 9 bases are a match to TRBD1. This CDR3 region has 15 residues. CDR1 and CDR2 from the germline V gene are SGHTA and FQGNSA. J lost 7 bases, V lost 5 bases, and 9 bases had no gene match. As DNA, the CDR3 is TGTGCCAGCAGCGGCACAGGGGGCGCGTGGAATGAGCAGTTCTTC. It encodes CASSGTGGAWNEQFF.

The rearrangement joins TRBV30 to TRBJ1-6; D is perhaps TRBD1 (5 bases). Germline V gene lookup returns CDR1 GTSNPN and CDR2 SVGIG (reference sequence). The V end lost 2 bases, the J end lost 4 bases, and 18 bases lay between the germline ends. CDR3 length: 17 residues. This chain's CDR3 is CAWSPLDTGEYNSPLHF. Here the CDR3 DNA reads TGTGCCTGGAGTCCCCTGGACACGGGGGAATATAATTCACCCCTCCACTTT.

This clone was picked up a small number of times. The chain employs TRBV7-2 and TRBJ2-5, with D tentatively TRBD1 (6 bases). CDR1 and CDR2 (germline): SGHTA, FQGNSA. The CDR3 runs to 15 residues. V was trimmed by 1 base and J by 4 bases, leaving 13 bases between them. CDR3 nucleotide sequence: TGTGCCAGCAGCTTAGGCCCCGACAGGTCAGAGACCCAGTACTTC. Its translation is CASSLGPDRSETQYF.

The DNA for the CDR3 is TGTGCCAGCAGCCGCCGATACGACAGGGCGAACTCTGGGGCCAACGTCCTGACTTTC. Protein: CASSRRYDRANSGANVLTF. The chain links TRBV11-3 to TRBJ2-6; 7 nucleotides line up with TRBD1. The CDR3 has 19 amino acids. CDR1 SGHNT and CDR2 YENEEA come from the germline V gene. After removal of 5 bases from V and 0 bases from J, the junction contained 13 bases not matched to a gene.

V usage is TRBV2 and J usage is TRBJ2-3, with 13 positions matching TRBD2. V lost 7 bases, J lost 4 bases, and 2 bases stayed unmatched. This CDR3 comprises 14 residues. The germline V gene encodes CDR1 SNHLY and CDR2 FYNNEI. The CDR3 sequence: CASKTSGGSDTQYF. DNA of the CDR3: TGTGCCAGCAAGACTAGCGGGGGGTCAGATACGCAGTATTTT.

V and J are TRBV30 and TRBJ1-5; D is perhaps TRBD1 (5 bases). V gave up 0 bases and J gave up 11 bases, with 11 bases separating them. CDR1 and CDR2 from the germline V gene are GTSNPN and SVGIG (reference sequence). The CDR3 loop spans 12 amino acids. This CDR3 reads CAWSVSAGSQHF. The CDR3 DNA reads TGTGCCTGGAGTGTATCCGCAGGGTCCCAGCATTTT.

V is TRBV11-2 and J is TRBJ2-5, with D tentatively TRBD2 (5 bases). Trimming removed 5 bases at V and 5 bases at J, with 15 bases between. CDR1 is SGHAT, CDR2 FQNNGV, per germline. The CDR3 consists of 14 residues. CDR3 sequence (DNA): TGTGCCAGCAGCCCACGGCGGGCCTGGGAGACCCAGTACTTC. This codes for CASSPRRAWETQYF.

This clone was seen a handful of times. CDR3 protein: CAWRVPGLEKLFF. CDR3 DNA: TGTGCCTGGAGGGTACCAGGGTTGGAAAAACTGTTTTTT. The J gene is TRBJ1-4, the V gene TRBV30; a possible D gene is TRBD1 (5 bases). The V gene lost 3 bases and the J gene lost 8 bases, with 13 bases spanning the gap. The CDR3 is 13 residues long. CDR1 and CDR2 from the germline V gene are GTSNPN and SVGIG (reference sequence).

CDR3 sequence (DNA): TGTGCCAGCAGCTTAGTTTTCGGGACGGTCGATAGCAATCAGCCCCAGCATTTT. It is translated as CASSLVFGTVDSNQPQHF. The chain is built from TRBV7-2 and TRBJ1-5; possibly TRBD1 for D (5 bases). Germline-derived CDR1 and CDR2 are SGHTA and FQGNSA. Trimming shortened V by 1 base and J by 0 bases, and 16 bases separated the two germline ends. This CDR3 has 18 residues.

The chain joins TRBV6-4 to TRBJ2-2; 9 positions match TRBD2. This CDR3 is built from 14 residues. Germline CDR1 reads MRHNA; CDR2 reads SNTAGT. Germline trimming cut 0 bases from V and 10 bases from J; bases unmatched to any gene: 3. The CDR3 region is CASSDSSGGKELFF. In DNA, the CDR3 is TGTGCCAGCAGTGACTCCAGCGGGGGGAAGGAGCTGTTTTTT.

The rearrangement uses TRBV5-4 and TRBJ1-2; 7 bases agree with TRBD1. The CDR3 length is 13 residues. CDR1 is SGHNT and CDR2 is YYREEE in the germline V gene (reference sequence). The ends lost 4 bases at V and 3 bases at J; junction bases unmatched: 3. The CDR3 DNA sequence: TGTGCCAGCAGCCTACAGGGGTACTATGGCTACACCTTC. It specifies CASSLQGYYGYTF.

The chain couples TRBV28 to TRBJ2-7; 9 nucleotides align to TRBD2. Germline CDR1 is MDHEN and CDR2 is SYDVKM. The CDR3 is 17 amino acids. V lost 5 bases to trimming and J lost 2 bases; unmatched junction nucleotides: 13. The CDR3 here is CASSGQFRGLATYEQYF. In DNA form, the CDR3 reads TGTGCCAGCAGTGGACAGTTTCGAGGACTAGCGACCTACGAGCAGTACTTC.

The rearrangement joins TRBV6-2 or TRBV6-3 to TRBJ2-1, with 8 bases lining up with TRBD2. Trimming removed 2 bases from V and 5 bases from J; junction bases left unmatched: 11. Germline V CDR1 and CDR2: MNHEY, SVGEGT. The CDR3 extends over 17 amino acids. Here the CDR3 reads CASSYDTSGLWDNEQFF. For the CDR3, the DNA is TGTGCCAGCAGTTACGATACTAGCGGCCTTTGGGACAATGAGCAGTTCTTC.

The chain uses TRBV7-9 and TRBJ2-7; D is undetermined. This CDR3 region has 12 residues. CDR1 and CDR2 (germline): SEHNR, FQNEAQ (reference sequence). Deletions cut 2 bases from V and 3 bases from J, with 5 bases between. CDR3 DNA sequence: TGTGCCAGCAGCTTATTGGGCTACGAGCAGTACTTC. Its protein product is CASSLLGYEQYF.

The rearrangement uses TRBV28 and TRBJ1-5, with D uncertain. Per the germline V gene, CDR1 is MDHEN and CDR2 is SYDVKM. V lost 5 bases to trimming and J lost 5 bases, with 7 bases between them. The CDR3 covers 12 residues. CDR3 in amino acids: CASSPLYQPQHF. The CDR3 DNA follows: TGTGCCAGCAGTCCCCTCTATCAGCCCCAGCATTTT. Variable domain in full (rest from reference TRBV28 and TRBJ1-5): DVKVTQSSRYLVKRTGEKVFLECVQDMDHENMFWYRQDPGLGLRLIYFSYDVKMKEKGDIPEGYSVSREKKERFSLILESASTNQTSMYLCASSPLYQPQHFGDGTRLSIL.

The V call is TRBV7-9, the J call TRBJ1-3; tentatively, D is TRBD1 (5 bases). Germline loops: CDR1 SEHNR, CDR2 FQNEAQ (reference sequence). The CDR3 consists of 18 residues. V lost 5 bases and J lost 0, with 20 bases in between. CDR3 DNA: TGTGCCAGCAGCCCCTTCCCACGACAGACCTTCTCTGGAAACACCATATATTTT. Amino acids: CASSPFPRQTFSGNTIYF.

The genes are TRBV24-1 and TRBJ2-2, with 8 bases lining up with TRBD1. The CDR3 is 16 residues long. The germline gives CDR1 KGHDR, CDR2 SFDVKD. V lost 1 base, J lost 5 bases, and 5 bases stayed unmatched. The CDR3 spells CATSDFRTGRTGELFF. The CDR3 coding sequence is TGTGCCACCAGTGATTTTCGGACAGGGAGAACCGGGGAGCTGTTTTTT.

This clone was counted a single time. CDR3 loop: CASSPRAGGTAYEQYF. The CDR3 coding sequence is TGTGCCAGCAGCCCCAGGGCCGGAGGGACAGCCTACGAGCAGTACTTC. This sequence joins TRBV11-2 and TRBJ2-7; a possible D gene is TRBD1 (7 bases). Looked up from germline, CDR1 is SGHAT and CDR2 is FQNNGV. Trimming removed 5 bases from V and 2 bases from J, with 19 bases in between. The CDR3 spans 16 residues.

The chain uses TRBV5-4 and TRBJ1-6, with a possible D match to TRBD1 (5 bases). CDR1 is SGHNT and CDR2 is YYREEE in the germline V gene (reference sequence). The CDR3 spans 14 residues. V lost 1 base to trimming and J lost 7 bases, with 9 bases between them. The DNA of the CDR3 is TGTGCCAGCAGCTTGAGGGGATACAATTCACCCCTCCACTTT. This codes for CASSLRGYNSPLHF.

CDR3 DNA: TGTGCCATCAGCGGGACAGCTAATGGAAACACCATATATTTT. It specifies CAISGTANGNTIYF. The rearrangement uses TRBV10-3 and TRBJ1-3; 7 bases fit TRBD1. From germline, CDR1 is ENHRY and CDR2 SYGVKD. CDR3 size: 14 residues. Trimming at V came to 6 bases and at J to 3 bases, leaving 5 bases not matched to a gene.

The V gene is TRBV19, the J gene TRBJ2-7; 8 bases align to TRBD2. The germline V gene encodes CDR1 LNHDA and CDR2 SQIVND (reference sequence). V dropped 4 bases and J dropped 0; count of bases not matched to a gene: 8. There are 16 residues in the CDR3. The CDR3 region is CASSTPRRGDSYEQYF. DNA of the CDR3: TGTGCCAGTAGTACCCCACGGCGGGGGGACTCCTACGAGCAGTACTTC.

The CDR3: CSAHSERAQYF. CDR3 bases: TGCAGTGCCCACTCGGAACGGGCCCAGTACTTC. This rearrangement joins TRBV20-1 to TRBJ2-5, with no clear D. Germline CDR1 and CDR2: DFQATT and SNEGSKA (reference sequence). The CDR3 loop spans 11 amino acids. The V end lost 6 bases, the J end lost 9 bases, and 14 bases lay between the germline ends.

The V gene is TRBV4-1, the J gene TRBJ1-2; 7 bases align to TRBD1. The CDR3 contains 15 residues. Looked up from germline, CDR1 is MGHRA and CDR2 is YSYEKL. V dropped 0 bases and J dropped 11; count of bases not matched to a gene: 12. CDR3 sequence (DNA): TGCGCCAGCAGCCAAGAGGACGGCAGATCCAGGGGGTACACCTTC. It codes for CASSQEDGRSRGYTF.

The chain links TRBV30 to TRBJ1-3; TRBD1 might be the D (5 bases). Per germline, CDR1 GTSNPN and CDR2 SVGIG (reference sequence). This CDR3 spans 13 amino acids. The ends were cut back, 8 bases at V and 4 bases at J, with 15 bases in the middle. The CDR3 reads CARGNSIGNTIYF. The CDR3 DNA reads TGTGCCAGGGGAAACAGCATCGGAAACACCATATATTTT. Based on the CDR3 plus reference TRBV30 and TRBJ1-3, the full variable domain is SQTIHQWPATLVQPVGSPLSLECTVEGTSNPNLYWYRQAAGRGLQLLFYSVGIGQISSEVPQNLSASRPQDRQFILSSKKLLLSDSGFYLCARGNSIGNTIYFGEGSWLTVV.

V and J are TRBV24-1 and TRBJ2-6; no reliable D call. Germline CDR1 and CDR2: KGHDR and SFDVKD. The CDR3 loop spans 14 amino acids. Trimming stripped 3 bases from V and 4 bases from J, with 6 bases between. CDR3 DNA: TGTGCCACCAGTGATGCGACCGGGGCCAACGTCCTGACTTTC. The encoded protein is CATSDATGANVLTF.

V gene TRBV5-4 combines with J gene TRBJ2-1, with 8 positions matching TRBD2. J gave up 2 bases and V 7 bases, and 8 bases lay outside the gene matches. The CDR3 extends over 15 amino acids. The germline V gene encodes CDR1 SGHNT and CDR2 YYREEE (reference sequence). The CDR3 region is CASRAGLEAYNEQFF. The CDR3 coding sequence is TGTGCCAGCCGCGCGGGACTAGAGGCCTACAATGAGCAGTTCTTC.

This clone was seen once. This chain connects TRBV9 to TRBJ2-2; D is uncertain. The germline V gene has CDR1 SGDLS and CDR2 YYNGEE. This CDR3 spans 14 amino acids. Trimming took 0 bases from V and 4 from J, leaving 7 bases between them. Written as DNA, the CDR3 is TGTGCCAGCAGCGTAGTGGCAGCCACCGGGGAGCTGTTTTTT. Residues: CASSVVAATGELFF.

The chain couples TRBV10-3 to TRBJ1-2, with TRBD1 matching 10 bases. Germline V lookup: CDR1 ENHRY, CDR2 SYGVKD. V dropped 4 bases and J dropped 2; count of bases not matched to a gene: 7. CDR3 length: 16 amino acids. The CDR3 nucleotides read TGTGCCATCAGTGGGGACAGGGGCCGGGAAAACTATGGCTACACCTTC. Translated, it gives CAISGDRGRENYGYTF.